This entry describes one T cell receptor beta chain. The antigen is not known. The source of the sample is a study of T cell responses to AZD1222 COVID-19 vaccine. General study findings and limits: When two AZD1222 doses had been given, Spike-specific TCR breadth and depth rose. After the peak T cell response, and only then, were repertoires sampled.

The protocol was immunoSEQ multiplex PCR, while the TCRdb copy is restricted to in-frame clones and leaves out a portion. The table has roughly 150,000 clones, roughly 89% seen once. CDR3 length: 14 residues. Per germline, CDR1 LNHDA and CDR2 SQIVND (reference sequence). Germline trimming cut 10 bases from V and 0 bases from J; bases unmatched to any gene: 3. The V gene is TRBV19, the J gene TRBJ2-1; TRBD2 matches 10 bases. Sequenced material: peripheral blood, taken on day 0 of AZD1222 vaccination. This TCR was recovered from an adult in good health. CDR3: CAISGGRSYNEQFF. The CDR3 DNA is TGTGCCATTAGCGGGGGGCGCTCCTACAATGAGCAGTTCTTC.